One and the same sample provided the 15 T cell receptor beta chains below, sequenced in a study of blood T cell repertoires in COVID-19. Assay used: immunoSEQ multiplex PCR; TCRdb lists only in-frame clones, some missing. Of roughly 170,000 clones in the sample, around 87% were seen once. Source material: peripheral blood. The source is a man in his forties or fifties with active or convalescent COVID-19.

The rearrangement uses TRBV19 and TRBJ2-1, with a weak D call TRBD1 (5 bases). V dropped 8 bases and J dropped 8 bases, with 16 bases sitting between them. Germline V gene lookup returns CDR1 LNHDA and CDR2 SQIVND (reference sequence). The CDR3 is 13 amino acids. CDR3 DNA sequence: TGTGCCAGTGGGGCAGGGTTAGGGTATGAGCAGTTCTTC. Its protein is CASGAGLGYEQFF.

The chain employs TRBV9 and TRBJ2-1; 9 bases map to TRBD2. This CDR3 contains 15 residues. Germline assignment: CDR1 SGDLS and CDR2 YYNGEE. J lost 5 bases, V lost 3 bases, and 6 bases had no gene match. The CDR3 loop is CASSESGGHDNEQFF. The CDR3 nucleotides read TGTGCCAGCAGCGAGAGCGGGGGGCACGACAATGAGCAGTTCTTC.

V is TRBV7-9 and J is TRBJ1-2; D not resolved. CDR1 and CDR2 from the germline V gene are SEHNR and FQNEAQ (reference sequence). The ends were cut back, 4 bases at V and 8 bases at J, with 5 bases in the middle. The CDR3 has 10 amino acids. CDR3 coding DNA: TGTGCCAGCAGCTCCGGGGGCTACACCTTC. It codes for CASSSGGYTF.

The chain joins TRBV4-2 to TRBJ1-2; the D gene is possibly TRBD1 (5 bases). V was cut by 0 bases and J by 9 bases, with 17 bases left in between. Per the germline V gene, CDR1 is LGHNA and CDR2 is YNFKEQ. CDR3 size: 15 residues. CDR3 residues: CASSQDPGMSHSYTF. The CDR3 coding sequence is TGTGCCAGCAGCCAAGATCCAGGGATGAGTCATAGCTACACCTTC.

The genes are TRBV18 and TRBJ1-2; D is ambiguous. V dropped 2 bases and J dropped 3 bases, with 13 bases sitting between them. Germline assignment: CDR1 KGHSH and CDR2 LQKENI. CDR3 length: 15 residues. The CDR3 loop reads CASSPSSGVYYGYTF. Here the CDR3 DNA reads TGTGCCAGCTCACCATCGTCGGGAGTATACTATGGCTACACCTTC.

The V call is TRBV6-1, the J call TRBJ1-5; the match to TRBD1 covers 8 bases. There are 15 residues in the CDR3. Germline V gene data show CDR1 as MNHNS and CDR2 as SASEGT. V trimming: 6 bases; J trimming: 9 bases; junction bases outside the gene matches: 13. CDR3 sequence: CASSRGQGGVRPQHF. Written as DNA, the CDR3 is TGTGCCAGCAGCCGAGGACAGGGAGGGGTACGGCCCCAGCATTTT.

This chain's CDR3 is CASSLSSGPISYEQYF. The DNA for the CDR3 is TGTGCCAGCAGTTTATCGTCCGGTCCCATCTCCTACGAGCAGTACTTC. The chain couples TRBV27 to TRBJ2-7; D not certain. Trimming took 0 bases from V and 0 from J, leaving 12 bases between them. The CDR3 spans 16 residues. Per germline, CDR1 MNHEY and CDR2 SMNVEV (reference sequence).

This clone is a singleton in its sample. This chain joins TRBV7-2 and TRBJ2-1, with D maybe TRBD2 (6 bases). This CDR3 has 15 amino acids. Germline V gene data show CDR1 as SGHTA and CDR2 as FQGNSA. Trimming left V 3 bases short and J 3 bases short, with 12 bases between. The DNA of the CDR3 is TGTGCCAGCAGCTTTGGAGGGATAAACTACAATGAGCAGTTCTTC. Translating it yields CASSFGGINYNEQFF.

The V and J genes are TRBV5-1 and TRBJ2-5, with D unclear. The germline CDR1 and CDR2 sequences are SGHRS and YFSETQ. This CDR3 spans 14 amino acids. Trimming pared 1 base from V and 1 base from J, leaving 8 bases between. CDR3 loop: CASSLSPGQETQYF. In DNA, the CDR3 is TGCGCCAGCAGCTTGAGTCCCGGCCAAGAGACCCAGTACTTC.

V usage is TRBV27 and J usage is TRBJ2-7, with 10 bases that match TRBD1. The V gene's germline CDR1 is MNHEY and CDR2 SMNVEV (reference sequence). CDR3 length equals 16 residues. With 3 bases clipped from V and 2 bases from J, the junction kept 7 bases outside the gene matches. The CDR3 bases are TGTGCCAGCAGTTTTTTCCCGGGACAGGGGACCTACGAGCAGTACTTC. This translates into CASSFFPGQGTYEQYF.

This chain links TRBV24-1 with TRBJ2-5; 7 bases agree with TRBD2. CDR1 is KGHDR and CDR2 is SFDVKD in the germline V gene. This CDR3 has 12 amino acids. Unmatched junction bases numbered 0, after V lost 4 bases and J lost 5 bases. The CDR3 nucleotides read TGTGCCACCAGTGACGGGAGGGAGACCCAGTACTTC. Protein product: CATSDGRETQYF.

The chain couples TRBV6-2 or TRBV6-3 to TRBJ2-7; weak D call: TRBD2 (6 bases). The CDR3 is made up of 13 amino acids. The V end lost 0 bases, the J end lost 5 bases, and 8 bases lay between the germline ends. Germline V lookup: CDR1 MNHEY, CDR2 SVGEGT. The CDR3 here is CASSYSWGDEQYF. As DNA, the CDR3 is TGTGCCAGCAGTTACTCGTGGGGGGACGAGCAGTACTTC.

This chain connects TRBV30 to TRBJ1-2, with 8 bases fitting TRBD1. V trimming: 2 bases; J trimming: 5 bases; junction bases outside the gene matches: 1. The V gene's germline CDR1 is GTSNPN and CDR2 SVGIG (reference sequence). CDR3 length: 12 amino acids. The CDR3 DNA reads as TGTGCCTGGAGTACAGGGGGATATGGCTACACCTTC. Translated, it gives CAWSTGGYGYTF.

The chain uses TRBV6-6 and TRBJ1-3; 9 bases align to TRBD1. V lost 1 base and J lost 0; bases outside the gene matches: 1. Looked up from germline, CDR1 is MNHNY and CDR2 is SVGAGI (reference sequence). CDR3 length: 16 residues. In DNA form, the CDR3 reads TGTGCCAGCAGTTACTGGGGACAGGGCTCTGGAAACACCATATATTTT. It translates to CASSYWGQGSGNTIYF.

The gene calls are TRBV7-9 and TRBJ2-3; 8 bases line up with TRBD2. Germline V gene data show CDR1 as SEHNR and CDR2 as FQNEAQ (reference sequence). This CDR3 region has 16 residues. Trimming at V came to 4 bases and at J to 3 bases, leaving 9 bases not matched to a gene. CDR3 protein: CASSSPSSGGTDTQYF. Here the CDR3 DNA reads TGTGCCAGCAGCTCTCCATCGAGCGGGGGTACAGATACGCAGTATTTT.